Listed here are 12 T cell receptor beta chains from one sample, sequenced in a study of T cells after yellow fever vaccination. TCRdb itself ran the 5' RACE reads through MiXCR, one entry per CDR3 protein. The sample contains approximately 550,000 distinct CDR3 sequences, around 21% of which appear only once. Specimen: PBMCs, collected 15 days after the yellow fever booster vaccination. All receptors come from a man aged 25-40 years who received the YFV17D yellow fever vaccine.

The chain couples TRBV5-1 to TRBJ2-7; D possibly corresponds to TRBD2 (5 bases). Germline CDR1 is SGHRS and CDR2 is YFSETQ. This CDR3 is 14 amino acids long. Trimming removed 6 bases at V and 4 bases at J, with 17 bases between. CDR3 in DNA: TGCGCCAGCATCTACGGGATCGAACTTTACGAGCAGTACTTC. Amino acids: CASIYGIELYEQYF.

The chain joins TRBV4-2 to TRBJ2-7; D is possibly TRBD2 (5 bases). V was cut by 4 bases and J by 1 base, with 14 bases left in between. The CDR3 is 15 amino acids. Germline V gene sequence: CDR1 LGHNA, CDR2 YNFKEQ. The CDR3 DNA sequence: TGTGCCAGCAGCCGAGAGACTCGGACTTCCTACGAGCAGTACTTC. Protein product: CASSRETRTSYEQYF.

A single count supports this clonotype. The rearrangement joins TRBV15 to TRBJ2-7, with D perhaps TRBD1 or TRBD2 (6 bases each). Per the germline V gene, CDR1 is LNHNV and CDR2 is YYDKDF (reference sequence). The V and J ends lost 0 bases and 2 bases respectively, with 11 bases between them. CDR3 length: 15 residues. The CDR3 nucleotides are TGTGCCACCAGCAGAGAACCGGGGGCCACCTACGAGCAGTACTTC. Protein sequence: CATSREPGATYEQYF. Combining the CDR3 with reference TRBV15 and TRBJ2-7 gives the whole variable domain DAMVIQNPRYQVTQFGKPVTLSCSQTLNHNVMYWYQQKSSQAPKLLFHYYDKDFNNEADTPDNFQSRRPNTSFCFLDIRSPGLGDTAMYLCATSREPGATYEQYFGPGTRLTVT.

This clonotype was found a few times. The genes are TRBV25-1 and TRBJ2-7; 8 nucleotides agree with TRBD1. Germline values: CDR1 MGHDK, CDR2 SYGVNS. CDR3 length: 15 residues. V trimming: 4 bases; J trimming: 5 bases; junction bases outside the gene matches: 10. In DNA, the CDR3 is TGTGCCAGCAGTGGCCCGCCGACAGGGGACAACGAGCAGTACTTC. Translation: CASSGPPTGDNEQYF.

The chain uses TRBV9 and TRBJ1-3; a weak D match, TRBD1 (5 bases). There are 15 residues in the CDR3. V gave up 4 bases and J gave up 2 bases, with 13 bases separating them. In germline, CDR1 is SGDLS, CDR2 YYNGEE. CDR3 DNA sequence: TGTGCCAGCAGCAACACAGGTACCACTGGAAACACCATATATTTT. Its translation is CASSNTGTTGNTIYF.

This chain uses TRBV29-1 with TRBJ2-3; D gene uncertain. The CDR3 sequence is 10 residues long. The germline V gene has CDR1 SQVTM and CDR2 ANQGSEA. V was pared by 2 bases and J by 4 bases, with 1 base between. The CDR3: CSVESDTQYF. The CDR3 coding sequence is TGCAGCGTTGAATCAGATACGCAGTATTTT.

In its sample, this clonotype was seen a few times. The chain has TRBV5-1 and TRBJ2-5; 10 nucleotides agree with TRBD2. The germline CDR1 and CDR2 sequences are SGHRS and YFSETQ. V shed 5 bases, J shed 5 bases, and the junction held 15 bases outside the gene matches. This CDR3 contains 17 residues. CDR3 sequence reads: CASSFRPTSGITETQYF. CDR3 coding DNA: TGCGCCAGCAGTTTCAGGCCTACTAGCGGGATAACGGAGACCCAGTACTTC.

The genes are TRBV25-1 and TRBJ2-1; weak D call: TRBD2 (5 bases). This CDR3 has 16 residues. Germline CDR1 is MGHDK and CDR2 is SYGVNS. Trimming pared 1 base from V and 7 bases from J, leaving 17 bases between. Here the CDR3 DNA reads TGTGCCAGCAGTGAATCGGCAGCTCCGCCGGGGAATGAGCAGTTCTTC. This sequence encodes CASSESAAPPGNEQFF.

This rearrangement joins TRBV7-6 to TRBJ2-5; 9 positions agree with TRBD2. The germline gives CDR1 SGHVS, CDR2 FNYEAQ. CDR3 length: 15 amino acids. V dropped 2 bases and J dropped 5; count of bases not matched to a gene: 6. The CDR3 region is CASSLRGRADETQYF. CDR3 in DNA: TGTGCCAGCAGCTTACGCGGGAGGGCCGATGAGACCCAGTACTTC. The full variable domain, completed using reference TRBV7-6 and TRBJ2-5, is GAGVSQSPRYKVTKRGQDVALRCDPISGHVSLYWYRQALGQGPEFLTYFNYEAQQDKSGLPNDRFSAERPEGSISTLTIQRTEQRDSAMYRCASSLRGRADETQYFGPGTRLLVL.

This clonotype was observed many times. The chain recombines TRBV9 with TRBJ2-7; a possible D gene is TRBD1 (6 bases). Germline V gene data show CDR1 as SGDLS and CDR2 as YYNGEE. The V end was cut by 0 bases, the J end by 7 bases, with 14 bases between. The CDR3 consists of 14 residues. The DNA of the CDR3 is TGTGCCAGCAGCGTAGAACAGGGAAAAATTGAGCAGTACTTC. This sequence encodes CASSVEQGKIEQYF.

This clonotype was detected only a few times. J is TRBJ2-1 and V is TRBV4-1; D tentatively fits TRBD1 or TRBD2 (6 bases each). CDR1 is MGHRA, CDR2 YSYEKL, per germline. The CDR3 has 13 amino acids. V was clipped by 4 bases and J by 6 bases, with 10 bases between them. The chain's CDR3 is CASSPRGVNEQFF. The CDR3 DNA reads TGCGCCAGCAGCCCAAGGGGGGTCAATGAGCAGTTCTTC.

This clonotype has more than one count but fewer than ten. The chain couples TRBV20-1 to TRBJ2-1; D perhaps matches TRBD2 (6 bases). Looked up from germline, CDR1 is DFQATT and CDR2 is SNEGSKA (reference sequence). CDR3 length equals 16 residues. The ends were cut back, 3 bases at V and 7 bases at J, with 22 bases in the middle. The DNA of the CDR3 is TGCAGTGCTAGCTCTTTCCGGCGGGAAACGAGGAATGAGCAGTTCTTC. It specifies CSASSFRRETRNEQFF.